This T cell receptor (beta chain) was obtained from a study of blood T cells in healthy people across ages. Overall study results and limits: Donor CMV status was unknown, possibly confounding expanded clonotype changes. What prevented conclusive comparison of naive and antigen-experienced cells was that PBMCs were unsorted.

The count of this clonotype is one. Its antigen is currently unknown. This CDR3 is built from 16 residues. Germline CDR1 and CDR2: DFQATT and SNEGSKA (reference sequence). Germline trimming cut 2 bases from V and 6 bases from J; bases unmatched to any gene: 12. A second PCR of about 6 to 11 cycles used a sample-barcoded 5' primer and a J-beta primer mix. Paired-end reads containing CDR3 totaled no fewer than 2.5 million for each sample. One entry per CDR3 protein, called by TCRdb with MiXCR from the 5' RACE reads. The sample includes nearly 1 million distinct CDR3 sequences, roughly half of them seen just once.

The V and J genes are TRBV20-1 and TRBJ1-4; TRBD1 matches 7 bases. Source material: blood. This clonotype was obtained from a woman aged 55-70 years in good health. The chain's CDR3 is CSARSGVKGGYEKLFF. CDR3 DNA: TGCAGTGCTAGATCCGGCGTGAAAGGGGGCTATGAAAAACTGTTTTTT.